Reported below is one T cell receptor (beta chain). Its target is unknown. These data originate in a study of beta chain features in type 1 diabetes. Broader study findings: TCRB CDR3 length was moderately but significantly reduced in all four CD4+ subsets of Type 1 diabetes patients.

There are 16 residues in the CDR3. Germline V gene sequence: CDR1 SEHNR, CDR2 FQNEAQ (reference sequence). Trimming cost V 8 bases and J 2 bases; bases outside gene matches: 9. Every isolated RNA sample was fully reverse transcribed, so sequencing captured expressed TCRB transcripts. Sequenced by immunoSEQ multiplex PCR; TCRdb stores in-frame clones only, minus some. The repertoire holds under 200,000 clones, around 8.3% seen once, with 0.45% to 0.55% in the top ten. The chain has TRBV7-9 and TRBJ1-4; 9 bases are shared with TRBD1. This receptor was taken from a young woman with type 1 diabetes. Sequencing used central memory CD4+ T cells from blood. CDR3 bases: TGTGCCAGCGGCAAACAGGGGGCTGAGACTAATGAAAAACTGTTTTTT. Protein product: CASGKQGAETNEKLFF.